This entry lists 27 T cell receptor beta chains sequenced from one sample in a study of post-analysis software for immune sequencing data. Broader study findings: With TRBV5-6, TRBV5-1 and TRBV20-1 included, several TRBV segments were more frequent in patients than in controls.

Prepared TCR beta cDNA libraries contained unique molecular identifiers. TCRdb re-derived calls from the PCR reads in MiXCR, one entry per CDR3 protein. The data show about 820,000 distinct CDR3 sequences, with around 53% seen just once and approximately 4.4% held by the top ten. These receptors have no known antigen. The sequencing input was blood. The origin of the receptors is a girl between 5 and 17 years old with multiple sclerosis.

The genes are TRBV5-1 and TRBJ2-4; 9 bases agree with TRBD2. After removal of 6 bases from V and 13 bases from J, the junction contained 17 bases not matched to a gene. The V gene's germline CDR1 is SGHRS and CDR2 YFSETQ. CDR3 length: 15 residues. CDR3 nucleotides: TGCGCCAGCAATAAGCAGGCGGGAGGGCCAGGGGAGCAGTACTTC. Translating it yields CASNKQAGGPGEQYF.

This chain connects TRBV20-1 to TRBJ2-4; 8 bases are a match to TRBD1. The CDR3 sequence is 14 residues long. V dropped 4 bases and J dropped 13; count of bases not matched to a gene: 15. Germline V gives CDR1 DFQATT, CDR2 SNEGSKA (reference sequence). The CDR3 here is CSANPARTGNEQYF. DNA for the CDR3: TGCAGTGCTAACCCCGCCCGGACAGGGAATGAGCAGTACTTC.

A few counts support this clonotype. The rearrangement links TRBV2 to TRBJ2-3, with 9 nucleotides matching TRBD2. V dropped 8 bases and J dropped 2; count of bases not matched to a gene: 2. Germline CDR1 reads SNHLY; CDR2 reads FYNNEI. The CDR3 loop spans 13 amino acids. The CDR3 sequence: CASAGGYTDTQYF. For the CDR3, the DNA is TGTGCCAGCGCGGGGGGGTACACAGATACGCAGTATTTT.

The V and J genes are TRBV7-6 and TRBJ2-5, with 9 bases fitting TRBD2. With the DNA end fitting TRBJ2-7 better, the J assignment may be wrong. Germline CDR1 SGHVS, CDR2 FNYEAQ. The CDR3 loop spans 15 amino acids. The CDR3 loop is CASSPLAGSIYEQYF. For the CDR3, the DNA is TGTGCCAGCAGCCCCCTAGCGGGAAGCATCTACGAGCAGTACTTC.

This clonotype showed up just a few times. The J gene is TRBJ2-1, the V gene TRBV29-1; no clear D. Germline values: CDR1 SQVTM, CDR2 ANQGSEA. This CDR3 has 12 amino acids. The V and J ends lost 1 base and 9 bases respectively, with 10 bases between them. Written as DNA, the CDR3 is TGCAGCGTTGAAGGGGTAGGCGTTGAGCAGTTCTTC. Its translation: CSVEGVGVEQFF.

This clonotype was seen a handful of times. The chain has TRBV14 and TRBJ2-3, with 7 bases matching TRBD2. Germline CDR1 reads SGHDN; CDR2 reads FVKESK. CDR3 length: 17 residues. V shed 0 bases, J shed 3 bases, and the junction held 9 bases outside the gene matches. CDR3 loop: CASSQDVLAVETDTQYF. Written as DNA, the CDR3 is TGTGCCAGCAGCCAAGACGTTCTAGCGGTTGAGACAGATACGCAGTATTTT.

This chain joins TRBV29-1 and TRBJ1-2; TRBD1 might be the D (5 bases). The CDR3 runs 12 residues. Trimming took off 5 bases at V and 3 bases at J, with 10 bases between the two ends. Germline CDR1 and CDR2: SQVTM and ANQGSEA. The CDR3 DNA is TGCAGCGTTTGCGGGACCGACTATGGCTACACCTTC. This sequence encodes CSVCGTDYGYTF.

The gene calls are TRBV7-2 and TRBJ1-6; no reliable D call. Trimming shortened V by 1 base and J by 7 bases, and 17 bases separated the two germline ends. This CDR3 has 17 amino acids. Per the germline V gene, CDR1 is SGHTA and CDR2 is FQGNSA. CDR3: CASSLERLGRSNSPLHF. The CDR3 DNA follows: TGTGCCAGCAGCTTAGAGAGGTTAGGACGTTCAAATTCACCCCTCCACTTT.

The chain carries TRBV7-9 and TRBJ2-1; 12 bases map to TRBD2. Trimming at V came to 3 bases and at J to 4 bases, leaving 10 bases not matched to a gene. The length of the CDR3 is 18 residues. Germline CDR1 and CDR2: SEHNR and FQNEAQ (reference sequence). In DNA, the CDR3 is TGTGCCAGCAGCTTTGGGTCTAGCGGGAGGGCCGAATACAATGAGCAGTTCTTC. This codes for CASSFGSSGRAEYNEQFF.

The chain has TRBV6-2 or TRBV6-3 and TRBJ1-1; D possibly corresponds to TRBD1 (6 bases). V was clipped by 5 bases and J by 5 bases, with 15 bases between them. From germline, CDR1 is MNHEY and CDR2 SVGEGT. The CDR3 has 14 amino acids. The CDR3: CASSPRGGYTEAFF. CDR3 DNA sequence: TGTGCCAGCAGTCCCCGAGGGGGATATACTGAAGCTTTCTTT.

This clonotype was detected a few times. This chain connects TRBV5-1 to TRBJ1-1; perhaps TRBD1 as D (6 bases). CDR3 length: 13 residues. Germline CDR1 SGHRS, CDR2 YFSETQ. The V gene lost 3 bases and the J gene lost 5 bases, with 11 bases spanning the gap. This chain's CDR3 is CASSWDIVTEAFF. The CDR3 DNA follows: TGCGCCAGCAGCTGGGACATAGTTACTGAAGCTTTCTTT.

This rearrangement joins TRBV12-5 to TRBJ2-3; 7 nucleotides match TRBD1. CDR3 length: 15 residues. CDR1 and CDR2 (germline): LGHNT, FRNRAP. Trimming took 2 bases from V and 2 from J; bases not matched to a gene: 4. The chain's CDR3 is CASGLTGAHTDTQYF. CDR3 coding DNA: TGTGCTAGTGGTTTGACAGGGGCGCACACAGATACGCAGTATTTT.

CDR3 sequence reads: CSASYSGTGTYGYTF. As DNA, the CDR3 is TGCAGTGCCTCTTATTCCGGGACAGGCACCTATGGCTACACCTTC. V gene TRBV20-1 combines with J gene TRBJ1-2; 8 nucleotides align to TRBD1. This CDR3 spans 15 amino acids. The germline CDR1 and CDR2 sequences are DFQATT and SNEGSKA (reference sequence). Trimming at V came to 6 bases and at J to 4 bases, leaving 13 bases not matched to a gene.

This clonotype has more than one count but fewer than ten. The rearrangement uses TRBV19 and TRBJ2-4, with D tentatively TRBD1 or TRBD2 (5 bases each). The CDR3 spans 15 residues. Germline V gene sequence: CDR1 LNHDA, CDR2 SQIVND (reference sequence). V lost 5 bases and J 7 bases, leaving 18 bases between the germline ends. DNA for the CDR3: TGTGCCAGTAGTCCCAAGACAGCCGGGGAGAACATTCAGTACTTC. This gives the protein CASSPKTAGENIQYF.

V and J are TRBV5-1 and TRBJ2-7; 7 bases are shared with TRBD1. The CDR3 length is 14 residues. The V segment lost 4 bases and the J segment 4 bases; nucleotides outside the gene matches: 8. The germline CDR1 and CDR2 sequences are SGHRS and YFSETQ. The CDR3 bases are TGCGCCAGCAGCCCGGGACAGCCACCTTACGAGCAGTACTTC. It specifies CASSPGQPPYEQYF.

In this sample, this clonotype turned up a few times. The V call is TRBV29-1, the J call TRBJ2-1; TRBD2 might be the D (6 bases). The CDR3 totals 15 residues. Germline CDR1 is SQVTM and CDR2 is ANQGSEA. The V and J ends lost 6 bases and 0 bases respectively, with 15 bases between them. This CDR3 reads CSVDGTPSSYNEQFF. The DNA for the CDR3 is TGCAGCGTCGACGGGACTCCCAGCTCCTACAATGAGCAGTTCTTC.

This chain joins TRBV20-1 and TRBJ2-2; D is undetermined. The CDR3 extends over 14 amino acids. Looked up from germline, CDR1 is DFQATT and CDR2 is SNEGSKA (reference sequence). The V gene lost 3 bases and the J gene lost 5 bases, with 13 bases spanning the gap. The CDR3 DNA is TGCAGTGCTAGTTCACGGTCACAAACCGGGGAGCTGTTTTTT. Translating gives CSASSRSQTGELFF.

This clonotype was detected a few times. This chain uses TRBV3-1 with TRBJ1-6; 7 positions agree with TRBD1. Germline values: CDR1 LGHDT, CDR2 YNNKEL (reference sequence). The CDR3 runs 17 residues. Trimming cost V 1 base and J 13 bases; bases outside gene matches: 16. This CDR3 is CASSQAGGQVKFYPLHF. The CDR3 DNA sequence: TGTGCCAGCAGCCAAGCAGGGGGGCAGGTTAAATTCTACCCCCTCCACTTT. Full variable domain (outside the CDR3, taken from reference TRBV3-1 and TRBJ1-6): DTAVSQTPKYLVTQMGNDKSIKCEQNLGHDTMYWYKQDSKKFLKIMFSYNNKELIINETVPNRFSPKSPDKAHLNLHINSLELGDSAVYFCASSQAGGQVKFYPLHFGNGTRLTVT.

V gene TRBV12-3 or TRBV12-4 combines with J gene TRBJ2-7; 8 nucleotides match TRBD1. The trim removed 1 base at V and 7 bases at J, leaving 6 bases unmatched. CDR3 size: 14 residues. CDR3 protein: CASSLGTGLEEQYF. In DNA, the CDR3 is TGTGCCAGCAGTTTAGGGACAGGGTTGGAAGAGCAGTACTTC.

V and J are TRBV4-1 and TRBJ1-5; D possibly corresponds to TRBD1 (6 bases). The V end was cut by 2 bases, the J end by 3 bases, with 14 bases between. The CDR3 consists of 16 residues. Germline V CDR1 and CDR2: MGHRA, YSYEKL. The CDR3, as DNA: TGCGCCAGCAGCCAACTACAGGGATCCCACAATCAGCCCCAGCATTTT. Amino acid sequence: CASSQLQGSHNQPQHF.

The rearrangement joins TRBV18 to TRBJ2-4; TRBD1 matches 10 bases. The end of the DNA aligns better with TRBJ2-7, so the J call may be wrong. CDR1 and CDR2 from the germline V gene are KGHSH and LQKENI. The CDR3 runs to 17 residues. CDR3 sequence reads: CASSTYGQGGFSYEQYF. The CDR3 DNA sequence: TGTGCCAGCTCAACATACGGACAGGGGGGATTTTCCTACGAGCAGTACTTC.

The chain combines TRBV20-1 with TRBJ1-5; D is undetermined. The CDR3 covers 15 residues. Germline V gene sequence: CDR1 DFQATT, CDR2 SNEGSKA (reference sequence). The ends were cut back, 0 bases at V and 3 bases at J, with 12 bases in the middle. CDR3 DNA sequence: TGCAGTGCTAGAGACGGGGTCCTCTACAATCAGCCCCAGCATTTT. This gives the protein CSARDGVLYNQPQHF.

The chain recombines TRBV20-1 with TRBJ2-4; D gene unclear. Gene TRBJ2-5 matches the end of the DNA better, so the J call may be wrong. There are 12 residues in the CDR3. Germline assignment: CDR1 DFQATT and CDR2 SNEGSKA (reference sequence). The CDR3 nucleotides read TGCAGTGCTAGGGCAGTAAAAGAGACCCAGTACTTC. Encoded protein: CSARAVKETQYF.

This clonotype occurred once. CDR3 DNA: TGCGCCAGCAGTCTGGCACAGTTCACTGAAGCTTTCTTT. It codes for CASSLAQFTEAFF. The V and J genes are TRBV5-1 and TRBJ1-1; D unresolved. V lost 5 bases and J lost 4, with 12 bases in between. This CDR3 is 13 amino acids long. CDR1 SGHRS and CDR2 YFSETQ come from the germline V gene.

V and J are TRBV2 and TRBJ1-1; the D is unclear. This CDR3 spans 15 amino acids. Trimming took 4 bases from V and 3 from J, leaving 15 bases between them. Germline V lookup: CDR1 SNHLY, CDR2 FYNNEI. In nucleotides, the CDR3 is TGTGCCAGCAGTGCTTTTTTATCTGGGGACACTGAAGCTTTCTTT. Protein product: CASSAFLSGDTEAFF.

The chain couples TRBV2 to TRBJ2-7; D perhaps matches TRBD2 (5 bases). The J call is uncertain, as TRBJ2-1 better fits the DNA end. Germline values: CDR1 SNHLY, CDR2 FYNNEI. This CDR3 is built from 16 residues. DNA for the CDR3: TGTGCCAGCAGGGGAGCCCGTACGGGCCCTGCGAATGAGCAGTTCTTC. It translates to CASRGARTGPANEQFF.

This sequence joins TRBV7-8 and TRBJ2-1; D is unresolved. Trimming took 5 bases from V and 6 from J, leaving 11 bases between them. In germline, CDR1 is SGHVS, CDR2 FQNEAQ. CDR3 size: 13 residues. The CDR3 loop reads CASSVNKGNEQFF. In DNA form, the CDR3 reads TGTGCCAGCAGCGTAAACAAAGGCAATGAGCAGTTCTTC.